This T cell receptor (beta chain) was identified in a study of OX40 agonist ivuxolimab in advanced cancers. V lost 0 bases, J lost 6 bases, and 16 bases lay in between. The CDR3 has 16 amino acids. The germline CDR1 and CDR2 sequences are SGHDN and FVKESK. Produced via immunoSEQ multiplex PCR; TCRdb's table is partial and in-frame only. The table has about 86,000 clones, 75% to 95% seen once; the top ten hold approximately 9.3%. This clone has more than one count but fewer than ten. The chain links TRBV14 to TRBJ2-3; D is undetermined. This sequence originates from an adult with an advanced solid tumor such as melanoma, head and neck, liver or kidney cancer. The sequencing used CD4+ or CD8+ T cells sorted from blood, collected in a trial of the OX40 agonist ivuxolimab. CDR3: CASSQDEWNRGDTQYF. The CDR3 bases are TGTGCCAGCAGCCAAGATGAATGGAACCGTGGGGATACGCAGTATTTT.